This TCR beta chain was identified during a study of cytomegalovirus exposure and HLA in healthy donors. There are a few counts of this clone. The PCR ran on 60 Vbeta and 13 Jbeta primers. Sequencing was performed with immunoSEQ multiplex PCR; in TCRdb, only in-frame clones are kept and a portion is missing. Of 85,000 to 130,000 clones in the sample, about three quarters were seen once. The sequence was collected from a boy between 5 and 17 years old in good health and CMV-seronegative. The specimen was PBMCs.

The CDR3 DNA sequence: TGCAGTGCTAGAGATCAAAACGTCCTGACTTTC. Translated: CSARDQNVLTF. The genes are TRBV20-1 and TRBJ2-6; D not resolved. This CDR3 contains 11 residues. Trimming left V 0 bases short and J 10 bases short, with 4 bases between. CDR1 is DFQATT and CDR2 is SNEGSKA in the germline V gene (reference sequence).